Listed below are T cell receptor beta chains from one sample, sequenced in a study of blood T cell repertoires in COVID-19. Clones were sequenced by immunoSEQ multiplex PCR, and TCRdb holds only the in-frame ones, with some missing. Among 55,000 to 75,000 clones listed, 70% to 85% were seen once. Sequencing input: peripheral blood. The source is a man aged 70 or older with acute or convalescent COVID-19. Both conserved end residues are part of each CDR3. Fields, in order: D gene, clone size, J gene, V gene, CDR3 DNA, CDR3 protein. D genes are given only for firm matches. Clone sizes are given selectively: once, few, many, or a class where the clone is expanded.

TRBD1 - TRBJ1-4 TRBV6-6 TGTGCCAGCAGTTTCGCAGGGGGCAAAGAAAAACTGTTTTTT CASSFAGGKEKLFF
- - TRBJ2-6 TRBV14 TGTGCCAGCAGCCCCGGTCGTGGGGCCAACGTCCTGACTTTC CASSPGRGANVLTF
- - TRBJ1-3 TRBV30 TGTGCCTGGAGTGTACGCGTATCTGGAAACACCATATATTTT CAWSVRVSGNTIYF
- once TRBJ1-3 TRBV19 TGTGCCAGTAGTATTGGGGCTTCCTCTGGAAACACCATATATTTT CASSIGASSGNTIYF
TRBD2 once TRBJ2-1 TRBV7-8 TGTGCCAGCAGCTTAACGACTAGCGGGTACAATGAGCAGTTCTTC CASSLTTSGYNEQFF
TRBD2 - TRBJ2-1 TRBV5-6 TGTGCCAGCAGCTCGCCGGCGGGAGAGGAGCAGTTCTTC CASSSPAGEEQFF
TRBD2 - TRBJ2-7 TRBV6-5 TGTGCCAGCAGTTCCCGGACTAGTCCCGAGCAGTACTTC CASSSRTSPEQYF
TRBD2 few TRBJ2-5 TRBV4-2 TGTGCCAGCAGCCAAGATTTGGGGCTAGCGGGAGGGCCTAAGACCCAGTACTTC CASSQDLGLAGGPKTQYF
TRBD1 - TRBJ2-1 TRBV7-3 TGTGCCAGCAGCACTTCAACCGGGACAGGGTCCAATGAGCAGTTCTTC CASSTSTGTGSNEQFF
- - TRBJ2-2 TRBV3-1/TRBV3-2 TGTGCCAGCAGCCAGGAGGGCGGGGAGCTGTTTTTT CASSQEGGELFF
- - TRBJ2-7 TRBV5-6 TGTGCCAGCAGCGCGTCCTACGAGCAGTACTTC CASSASYEQYF
- - TRBJ1-4 TRBV4-1 TGCGCCAGCAGCCAAGGCCTGGGGGCCAATGGAGAAAAACTGTTTTTT CASSQGLGANGEKLFF
- large TRBJ2-7 TRBV11-1 TGTGCCAGCAGCTTTGGGAGAGGGTCTCGGTACGAGCAGTACTTC CASSFGRGSRYEQYF
TRBD1 - TRBJ1-2 TRBV29-1 TGCAGCGTTTTGACAGGGGGCGGGTCGGGCTACACCTTC CSVLTGGGSGYTF
TRBD2 - TRBJ2-7 TRBV6-2/TRBV6-3 TGTGCCAGCAGTCCGCTAACTAGCGGGAGTTCCTACGAGCAGTACTTC CASSPLTSGSSYEQYF
- - TRBJ1-2 TRBV7-2 TGTGCCAGTTCCCCGGATGCGGGACGGGGGAACTATGGCTACACCTTC CASSPDAGRGNYGYTF
TRBD2 few TRBJ2-3 TRBV9 TGTGCCAGCAGCGTAGATATTCGGGAGGAACATACGCAGTATTTT CASSVDIREEHTQYF
TRBD1 - TRBJ2-1 TRBV7-3 TGTGCCAGCTCACTGGGGGACAGCTCCTACAATGAGCAGTTCTTC CASSLGDSSYNEQFF
- - TRBJ1-6 TRBV7-2 TGTGCCAGCTTTGGCGGGCAGCTTTCTATGAATTCACCCCTCCACTTT CASFGGQLSMNSPLHF